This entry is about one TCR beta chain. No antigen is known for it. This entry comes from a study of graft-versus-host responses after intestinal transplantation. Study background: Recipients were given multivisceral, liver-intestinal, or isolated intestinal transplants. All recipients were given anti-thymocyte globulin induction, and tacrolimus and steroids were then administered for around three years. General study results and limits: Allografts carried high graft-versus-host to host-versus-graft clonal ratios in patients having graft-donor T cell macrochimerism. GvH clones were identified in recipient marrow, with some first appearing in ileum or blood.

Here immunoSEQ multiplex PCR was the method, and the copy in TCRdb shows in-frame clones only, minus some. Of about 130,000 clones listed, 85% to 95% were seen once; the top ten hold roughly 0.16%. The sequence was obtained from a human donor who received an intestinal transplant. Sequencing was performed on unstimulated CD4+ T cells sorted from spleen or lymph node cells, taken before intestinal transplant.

CDR3 in amino acids: CASSDRGLGQYF. The CDR3 DNA reads as TGTGCCAGCAGTGACAGGGGGCTCGGGCAGTACTTC. The chain couples TRBV6-1 to TRBJ2-7, with TRBD1 matching over 8 bases. The CDR3 totals 12 residues. V lost 3 bases and J lost 9; bases outside the gene matches: 4. CDR1 is MNHNS, CDR2 SASEGT, per germline.